This entry lists 29 T cell receptor beta chains sequenced from one sample in a study of shared clonotypes between healthy human individuals. Sequencing was performed with immunoSEQ multiplex PCR; in TCRdb, only in-frame clones are kept and a portion is missing. This sample has approximately 330,000 clones, with about 73% found just once. Sequenced sample: memory CD4+ T cells sorted from blood. Specified subset: CD45RA-negative fraction. The receptor set was obtained from a man aged 30 to 39 in good health.

The chain uses TRBV2 and TRBJ2-4, with 12 bases matching TRBD2. CDR1 is SNHLY and CDR2 is FYNNEI in the germline V gene. The CDR3 contains 20 residues. Losses at the gene ends were 2 bases for V and 3 bases for J; bases not matched to a gene: 14. CDR3 residues: CASSERTSGTARGGKNIQYF. CDR3 in DNA: TGTGCCAGCAGTGAACGGACTAGCGGGACTGCTAGGGGGGGCAAAAACATTCAGTACTTC. Supplemented by reference TRBV2 and TRBJ2-4, the full variable domain reads EPEVTQTPSHQVTQMGQEVILRCVPISNHLYFYWYRQILGQKVEFLVSFYNNEISEKSEIFDDQFSVERPDGSNFTLKIRSTKLEDSAMYFCASSERTSGTARGGKNIQYFGAGTRLSVL.

The rearrangement uses TRBV19 and TRBJ2-2, with TRBD2 identical over 9 bases. Germline CDR1 is LNHDA and CDR2 is SQIVND (reference sequence). This CDR3 comprises 16 residues. V shed 5 bases, J shed 4 bases, and the junction held 8 bases outside the gene matches. The CDR3 DNA reads as TGTGCCAGTAGTGAAGCGGGGGGCCCTCGCACCGGGGAGCTGTTTTTT. Translated: CASSEAGGPRTGELFF.

In its sample, this clone was seen a few times. The V and J genes are TRBV28 and TRBJ1-2, with D hard to call. The CDR3 contains 12 residues. CDR1 and CDR2 from the germline V gene are MDHEN and SYDVKM. The V end lost 7 bases, the J end lost 5 bases, and 11 bases lay between the germline ends. This CDR3 is CASMYRAYGYTF. CDR3 in DNA: TGTGCCAGCATGTATAGGGCATATGGCTACACCTTC.

This clone was seen a handful of times. The V and J genes are TRBV5-4 and TRBJ2-1; 8 positions match TRBD2. The junction had 6 bases not matched to a gene; V was cut back by 4 bases and J by 9 bases. CDR3 length: 13 amino acids. The germline gives CDR1 SGHNT, CDR2 YYREEE (reference sequence). In nucleotides, the CDR3 is TGTGCCAGCAGCCAAAGCGGGAGCGGTGAGCAGTTCTTC. Amino acids: CASSQSGSGEQFF.

This chain links TRBV19 with TRBJ1-1; 7 bases are shared with TRBD1. The CDR3 loop spans 13 amino acids. The ends lost 5 bases at V and 7 bases at J; junction bases unmatched: 7. Germline CDR1 is LNHDA and CDR2 is SQIVND (reference sequence). CDR3: CASSLTGQNEAFF. The CDR3 region has the DNA TGTGCCAGTAGTTTGACAGGGCAGAATGAAGCTTTCTTT.

V and J are TRBV29-1 and TRBJ2-3; D possibly corresponds to TRBD2 (5 bases). Per germline, CDR1 SQVTM and CDR2 ANQGSEA. The CDR3 length is 16 residues. The V gene lost 4 bases and the J gene lost 0 bases, with 17 bases spanning the gap. The chain's CDR3 is CSVAGPEGESTDTQYF. CDR3 nucleotide sequence: TGCAGCGTTGCTGGGCCAGAGGGAGAGAGCACAGATACGCAGTATTTT.

This sequence joins TRBV10-3 and TRBJ1-1; D gene ambiguous. V was cut by 0 bases and J by 1 base, with 9 bases left in between. This CDR3 is built from 15 residues. The germline CDR1 and CDR2 sequences are ENHRY and SYGVKD. The CDR3 region has the DNA TGTGCCATCAGTGAGTCGATTGGCAAGAACACTGAAGCTTTCTTT. It encodes CAISESIGKNTEAFF.

This clone was recorded only once. This chain connects TRBV18 to TRBJ2-3; TRBD2 agrees at 13 bases. The CDR3 runs to 16 residues. Germline V CDR1 and CDR2: KGHSH, LQKENI. The junction had 8 bases not matched to a gene; V was cut back by 3 bases and J by 8 bases. In DNA form, the CDR3 reads TGTGCCAGCTCACCGGAACTAGCGGGAGGGAGTGGTACGCAGTATTTT. This gives the protein CASSPELAGGSGTQYF.

V gene TRBV5-6 combines with J gene TRBJ2-1, with D hard to call. Looked up from germline, CDR1 is SGHDT and CDR2 is YYEEEE. The CDR3 extends over 13 amino acids. The V and J ends lost 6 bases and 5 bases respectively, with 12 bases between them. The CDR3: CASTSGPNNEQFF. The CDR3 DNA is TGTGCCAGCACTTCTGGACCAAACAATGAGCAGTTCTTC.

Written as DNA, the CDR3 is TGTGCCAGTAGTATCGGACAGGGAAAGGGTGAAAAACTGTTTTTT. As protein: CASSIGQGKGEKLFF. The chain couples TRBV19 to TRBJ1-4, with TRBD1 matching over 8 bases. The CDR3 is 15 residues long. V gave up 3 bases and J gave up 7 bases; unmatched junction bases: 7. CDR1 and CDR2 (germline): LNHDA, SQIVND (reference sequence).

The chain has TRBV6-1 and TRBJ2-4; tentatively, D is TRBD2 (6 bases). The germline V and J ends were trimmed by 6 bases and 0 bases, with 12 bases remaining between them. CDR3 length: 15 residues. Germline V gene sequence: CDR1 MNHNS, CDR2 SASEGT. The CDR3 DNA reads as TGTGCCAGCAGGGAGGGGATGGAAGCCAAAAACATTCAGTACTTC. Translation gives CASREGMEAKNIQYF.

This clone showed up just once. The genes are TRBV10-2 and TRBJ2-1; D possibly corresponds to TRBD2 (5 bases). The germline V gene has CDR1 WSHSY and CDR2 SAAADI. V lost 2 bases and J lost 8, with 13 bases in between. There are 14 residues in the CDR3. This chain's CDR3 is CASSEITSRHEQFF. The DNA for the CDR3 is TGCGCCAGCAGTGAGATCACTAGTCGCCATGAGCAGTTCTTC.

This clone was observed a few times. The rearrangement uses TRBV7-9 and TRBJ1-1; D not certain. V lost 3 bases and J 5 bases, leaving 7 bases between the germline ends. CDR1 is SEHNR and CDR2 is FQNEAQ in the germline V gene (reference sequence). This CDR3 comprises 12 residues. DNA of the CDR3: TGTGCCAGCAGCTTTCGGGTTACTGAAGCTTTCTTT. Its protein product is CASSFRVTEAFF.

On this clone itself: This same CDR3 is encoded by further DNA sequences in the sample. This chain joins TRBV7-9 and TRBJ2-7; D is undetermined. Per germline, CDR1 SEHNR and CDR2 FQNEAQ (reference sequence). This CDR3 contains 12 residues. V lost 1 base, J lost 6 bases, and 7 bases lay in between. In nucleotides, the CDR3 is TGTGCCAGCAGCTTAGAGGTGGGCGAGCAGTACTTC. This codes for CASSLEVGEQYF.

The chain links TRBV7-3 to TRBJ2-2, with D uncertain. Germline CDR1 SGHTA, CDR2 FQGTGA. The CDR3 covers 12 residues. Trimming removed 4 bases from V and 7 bases from J, with 7 bases in between. For the CDR3, the DNA is TGTGCCAGCAGCTCCTCATTCGGGGAGCTGTTTTTT. Its protein product is CASSSSFGELFF. Variable domain in full (rest from reference TRBV7-3 and TRBJ2-2): GAGVSQTPSNKVTEKGKYVELRCDPISGHTALYWYRQSLGQGPEFLIYFQGTGAADDSGLPNDRFFAVRPEGSVSTLKIQRTERGDSAVYLCASSSSFGELFFGEGSRLTVL.

The chain links TRBV7-2 to TRBJ1-4; D possibly corresponds to TRBD1 (6 bases). The germline V and J ends were trimmed by 4 bases and 0 bases, with 18 bases remaining between them. Germline V gene sequence: CDR1 SGHTA, CDR2 FQGNSA. The CDR3 runs 18 residues. The CDR3 DNA follows: TGTGCCAGCAGCTCCACAGGGCCGGGGGTTGCAACTAATGAAAAACTGTTTTTT. Its translation is CASSSTGPGVATNEKLFF.

The gene calls are TRBV5-4 and TRBJ1-2, with D unclear. Germline values: CDR1 SGHNT, CDR2 YYREEE (reference sequence). The CDR3 spans 11 residues. Deletions cut 4 bases from V and 2 bases from J, with 3 bases between. The CDR3 region has the DNA TGTGCCAGCAGCAGCAACTATGGCTACACCTTC. It codes for CASSSNYGYTF.

This chain uses TRBV7-2 with TRBJ2-3; 7 positions agree with TRBD2. This CDR3 is built from 16 residues. Trimming removed 5 bases from V and 1 base from J; junction bases left unmatched: 9. Germline V lookup: CDR1 SGHTA, CDR2 FQGNSA. The CDR3 DNA reads TGTGCCAGCAGCCTGGGACTAAATACTCGCACAGATACGCAGTATTTT. This codes for CASSLGLNTRTDTQYF.

This clone was seen a few times. The rearrangement uses TRBV2 and TRBJ1-5; D unclear. From germline, CDR1 is SNHLY and CDR2 FYNNEI. The CDR3 runs to 13 residues. Trimming removed 2 bases at V and 5 bases at J, with 7 bases between. The CDR3 loop is CASSEQRDQPQHF. CDR3 bases: TGTGCCAGCAGTGAACAGAGGGATCAGCCCCAGCATTTT.

This chain connects TRBV28 to TRBJ2-7; 7 bases are shared with TRBD2. Trimming at V came to 3 bases and at J to 2 bases, leaving 7 bases not matched to a gene. Germline V lookup: CDR1 MDHEN, CDR2 SYDVKM. The CDR3 has 15 amino acids. The CDR3 nucleotides read TGTGCCAGCAGTTTTGGCGGGAGTGGAACCTACGAGCAGTACTTC. It codes for CASSFGGSGTYEQYF.

This clone was observed a few times. This chain uses TRBV28 with TRBJ2-3, with D tentatively TRBD1 (6 bases). CDR1 is MDHEN, CDR2 SYDVKM, per germline. CDR3 size: 17 residues. V was clipped by 3 bases and J by 3 bases, with 19 bases between them. Written as DNA, the CDR3 is TGTGCCAGCAGTTTTCCTCAGGGCAGGGGAAAAACAGATACGCAGTATTTT. As protein: CASSFPQGRGKTDTQYF.

This clone appeared once. The V call is TRBV19, the J call TRBJ2-2; D gene unclear. Germline lookup yields CDR1 LNHDA and CDR2 SQIVND (reference sequence). V dropped 3 bases and J dropped 5 bases, with 10 bases sitting between them. This CDR3 contains 14 residues. The CDR3 is CASSIGDRTGELFF. DNA for the CDR3: TGTGCCAGTAGTATTGGAGATCGGACCGGGGAGCTGTTTTTT.

This chain links TRBV19 with TRBJ2-2; 8 positions match TRBD2. CDR3 length equals 16 residues. Trimming cost V 6 bases and J 9 bases; bases outside gene matches: 15. CDR1 and CDR2 from the germline V gene are LNHDA and SQIVND (reference sequence). For the CDR3, the DNA is TGTGCCAGTAGCCCACAGGGACTAGAGATTTTCCGGGAGCTGTTTTTT. Residues: CASSPQGLEIFRELFF.

The CDR3 sequence is CSANLGLAGFPVQFF. CDR3 coding DNA: TGCAGCGCCAACCTGGGACTAGCGGGATTTCCCGTCCAGTTCTTC. V gene TRBV29-1 combines with J gene TRBJ2-1; the match to TRBD2 covers 13 bases. Germline lookup yields CDR1 SQVTM and CDR2 ANQGSEA. J gave up 13 bases and V 7 bases, and 16 bases lay outside the gene matches. The CDR3 length is 15 residues.

The CDR3 DNA follows: TGTGCCAGCAGTTCTGCTGGTCAGCCCCAGCATTTT. This gives the protein CASSSAGQPQHF. The V call is TRBV28, the J call TRBJ1-5, with D uncertain. The CDR3 has 12 amino acids. Looked up from germline, CDR1 is MDHEN and CDR2 is SYDVKM. V was cut by 4 bases and J by 6 bases, with 7 bases left in between.

This clone was counted a few times. The chain has TRBV9 and TRBJ2-7; D not certain. The V gene's germline CDR1 is SGDLS and CDR2 YYNGEE. With 0 bases removed from V and 2 bases from J, the gap between germline ends came to 9 bases. This CDR3 contains 14 residues. This CDR3 reads CASSVGQSTYEQYF. In nucleotides, the CDR3 is TGTGCCAGCAGCGTAGGTCAGAGTACCTACGAGCAGTACTTC.

The genes are TRBV28 and TRBJ2-3; 12 nucleotides match TRBD2. Looked up from germline, CDR1 is MDHEN and CDR2 is SYDVKM. The trim removed 3 bases at V and 0 bases at J, leaving 13 bases unmatched. CDR3 length: 20 amino acids. The CDR3 DNA follows: TGTGCCAGCAGTTTCCCCCTCCTTGGACTAGCGGGGCGTAGCACAGATACGCAGTATTTT. Encoded protein: CASSFPLLGLAGRSTDTQYF. Using reference TRBV28 and TRBJ2-3 for the parts outside the CDR3, the full variable domain is DVKVTQSSRYLVKRTGEKVFLECVQDMDHENMFWYRQDPGLGLRLIYFSYDVKMKEKGDIPEGYSVSREKKERFSLILESASTNQTSMYLCASSFPLLGLAGRSTDTQYFGPGTRLTVL.

The chain couples TRBV5-4 to TRBJ2-2; weak D call: TRBD1 (5 bases). V lost 6 bases to trimming and J lost 1 base, with 13 bases between them. This CDR3 has 15 residues. Germline CDR1 SGHNT, CDR2 YYREEE (reference sequence). CDR3 sequence reads: CASTPLQGNTGELFF. CDR3 in DNA: TGTGCCAGCACCCCCCTTCAGGGGAACACCGGGGAGCTGTTTTTT.

V and J are TRBV10-3 and TRBJ1-2, with unresolved D. Germline CDR1 ENHRY, CDR2 SYGVKD. CDR3 length equals 12 residues. Between the trimmed V and J ends, which lost 3 bases and 1 base, there was a span of 3 bases. The CDR3 DNA sequence: TGTGCCATCAGTGACAATAACTATGGCTACACCTTC. Amino acids: CAISDNNYGYTF.